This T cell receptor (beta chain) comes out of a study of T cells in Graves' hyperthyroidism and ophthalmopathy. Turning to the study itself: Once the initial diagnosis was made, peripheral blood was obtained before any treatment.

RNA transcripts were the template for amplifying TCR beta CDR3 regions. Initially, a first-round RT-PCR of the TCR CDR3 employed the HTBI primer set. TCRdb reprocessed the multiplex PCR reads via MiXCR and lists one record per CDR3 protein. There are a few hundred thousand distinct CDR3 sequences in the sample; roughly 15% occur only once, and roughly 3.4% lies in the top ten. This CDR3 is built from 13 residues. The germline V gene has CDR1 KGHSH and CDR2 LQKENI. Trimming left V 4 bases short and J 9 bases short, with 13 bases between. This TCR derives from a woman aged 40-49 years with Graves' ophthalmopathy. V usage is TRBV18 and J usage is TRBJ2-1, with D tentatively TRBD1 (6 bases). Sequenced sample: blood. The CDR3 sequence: CASSHNRVIEQFF. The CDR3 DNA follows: TGTGCCAGCTCACATAACAGGGTCATTGAGCAGTTCTTC.